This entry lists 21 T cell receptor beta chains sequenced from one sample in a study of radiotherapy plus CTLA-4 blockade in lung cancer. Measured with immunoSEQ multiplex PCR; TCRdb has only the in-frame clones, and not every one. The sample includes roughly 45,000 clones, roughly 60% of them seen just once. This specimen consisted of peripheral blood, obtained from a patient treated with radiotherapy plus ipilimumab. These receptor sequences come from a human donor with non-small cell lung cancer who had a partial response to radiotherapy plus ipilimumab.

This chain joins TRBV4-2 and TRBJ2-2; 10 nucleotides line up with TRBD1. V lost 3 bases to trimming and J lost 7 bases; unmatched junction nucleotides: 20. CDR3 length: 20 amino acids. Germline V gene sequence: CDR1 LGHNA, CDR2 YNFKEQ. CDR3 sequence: CASSQLEWGQGYYGDGELFF. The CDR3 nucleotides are TGTGCCAGCAGCCAGCTGGAATGGGGACAGGGGTATTATGGTGACGGGGAGCTGTTTTTT.

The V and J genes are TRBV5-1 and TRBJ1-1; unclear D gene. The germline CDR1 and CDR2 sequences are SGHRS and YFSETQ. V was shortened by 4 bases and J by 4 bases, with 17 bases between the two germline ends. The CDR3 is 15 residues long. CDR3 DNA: TGCGCCAGCAGCCTGGGATCCCACCGGGGCACTGAAGCTTTCTTT. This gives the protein CASSLGSHRGTEAFF.

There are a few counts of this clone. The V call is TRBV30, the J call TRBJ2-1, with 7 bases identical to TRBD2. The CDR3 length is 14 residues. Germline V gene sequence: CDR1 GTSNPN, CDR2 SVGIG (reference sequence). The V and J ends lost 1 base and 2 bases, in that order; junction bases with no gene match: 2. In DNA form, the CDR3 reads TGTGCCTGGAGTGGGGGAGGGCCCTACAATGAGCAGTTCTTC. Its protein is CAWSGGGPYNEQFF.

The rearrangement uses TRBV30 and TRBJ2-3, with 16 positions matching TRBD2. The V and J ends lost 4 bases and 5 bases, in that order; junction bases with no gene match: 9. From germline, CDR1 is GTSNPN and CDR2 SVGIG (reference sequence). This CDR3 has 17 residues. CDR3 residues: CAWNAGLAGGQGDTQYF. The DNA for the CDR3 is TGTGCCTGGAACGCGGGACTAGCGGGGGGGCAGGGAGATACGCAGTATTTT.

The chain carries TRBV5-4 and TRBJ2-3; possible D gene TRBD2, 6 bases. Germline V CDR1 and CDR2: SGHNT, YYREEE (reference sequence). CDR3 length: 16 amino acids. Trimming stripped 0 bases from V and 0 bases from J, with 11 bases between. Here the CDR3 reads CASSLGRGSSTDTQYF. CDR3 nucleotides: TGTGCCAGCAGCTTGGGGCGGGGATCTAGCACAGATACGCAGTATTTT.

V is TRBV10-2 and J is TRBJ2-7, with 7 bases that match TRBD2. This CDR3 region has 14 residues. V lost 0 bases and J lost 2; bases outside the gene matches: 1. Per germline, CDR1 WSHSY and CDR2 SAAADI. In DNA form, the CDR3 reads TGCGCCAGCAGTGAGTCGGGAGGGACCTACGAGCAGTACTTC. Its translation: CASSESGGTYEQYF.

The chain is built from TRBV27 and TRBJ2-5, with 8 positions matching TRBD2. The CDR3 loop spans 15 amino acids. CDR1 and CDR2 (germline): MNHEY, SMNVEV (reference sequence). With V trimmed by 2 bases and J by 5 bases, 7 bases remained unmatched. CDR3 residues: CASSLGFGGEETQYF. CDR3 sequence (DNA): TGTGCCAGCAGTTTAGGTTTCGGGGGGGAGGAGACCCAGTACTTC.

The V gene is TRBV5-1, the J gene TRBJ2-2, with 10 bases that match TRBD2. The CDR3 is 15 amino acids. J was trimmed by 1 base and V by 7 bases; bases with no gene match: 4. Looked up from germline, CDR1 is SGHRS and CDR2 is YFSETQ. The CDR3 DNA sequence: TGCGCCAGCTCCTGGACTAGCGGGAACACCGGGGAGCTGTTTTTT. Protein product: CASSWTSGNTGELFF. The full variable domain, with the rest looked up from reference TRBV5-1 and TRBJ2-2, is KAGVTQTPRYLIKTRGQQVTLSCSPISGHRSVSWYQQTPGQGLQFLFEYFSETQRNKGNFPGRFSGRQFSNSRSEMNVSTLELGDSALYLCASSWTSGNTGELFFGEGSRLTVL.

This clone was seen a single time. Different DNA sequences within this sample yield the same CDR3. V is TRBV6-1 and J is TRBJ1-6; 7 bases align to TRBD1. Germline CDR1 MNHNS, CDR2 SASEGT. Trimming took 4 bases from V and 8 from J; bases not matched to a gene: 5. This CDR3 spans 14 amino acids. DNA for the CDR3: TGTGCCAGCAGTGCAGGGGGAGTTTATTCACCCCTCCACTTT. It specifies CASSAGGVYSPLHF.

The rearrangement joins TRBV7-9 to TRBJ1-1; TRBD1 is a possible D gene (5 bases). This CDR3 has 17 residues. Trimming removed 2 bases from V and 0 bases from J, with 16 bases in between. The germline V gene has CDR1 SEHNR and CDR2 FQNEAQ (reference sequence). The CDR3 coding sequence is TGTGCCAGCAGCTTAACGGGGGGTGGGGAGGTGAACACTGAAGCTTTCTTT. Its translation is CASSLTGGGEVNTEAFF.

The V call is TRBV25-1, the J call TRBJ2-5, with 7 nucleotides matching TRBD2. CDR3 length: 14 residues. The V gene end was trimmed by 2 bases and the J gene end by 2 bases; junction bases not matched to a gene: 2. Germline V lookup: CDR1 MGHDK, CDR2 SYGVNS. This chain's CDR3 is CASSEMGLQETQYF. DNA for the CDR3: TGTGCCAGCAGTGAAATGGGACTACAAGAGACCCAGTACTTC. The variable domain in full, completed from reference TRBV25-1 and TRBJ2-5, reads EADIYQTPRYLVIGTGKKITLECSQTMGHDKMYWYQQDPGMELHLIHYSYGVNSTEKGDLSSESTVSRIRTEHFPLTLESARPSHTSQYLCASSEMGLQETQYFGPGTRLLVL.

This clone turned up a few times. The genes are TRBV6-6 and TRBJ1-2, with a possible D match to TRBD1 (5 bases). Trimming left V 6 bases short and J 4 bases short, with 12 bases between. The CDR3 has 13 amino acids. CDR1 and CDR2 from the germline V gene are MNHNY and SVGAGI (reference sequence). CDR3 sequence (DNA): TGTGCCAGCAGCTCCGGGGGTGGCTATGGCTACACCTTC. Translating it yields CASSSGGGYGYTF.

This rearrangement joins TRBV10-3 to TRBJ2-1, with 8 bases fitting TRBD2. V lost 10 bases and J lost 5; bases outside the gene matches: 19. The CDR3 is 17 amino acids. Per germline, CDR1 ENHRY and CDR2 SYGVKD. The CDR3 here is CASGGAGDLVAHNEQFF. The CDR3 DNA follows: TGTGCCAGCGGGGGAGCGGGAGATCTGGTAGCCCACAATGAGCAGTTCTTC.

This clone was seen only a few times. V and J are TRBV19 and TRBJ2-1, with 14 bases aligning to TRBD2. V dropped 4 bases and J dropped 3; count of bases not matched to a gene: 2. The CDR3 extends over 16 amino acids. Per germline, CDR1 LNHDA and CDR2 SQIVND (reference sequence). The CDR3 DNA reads TGTGCCAGTAGTACTGGACTAGCGGGGGGCTACAATGAGCAGTTCTTC. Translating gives CASSTGLAGGYNEQFF.

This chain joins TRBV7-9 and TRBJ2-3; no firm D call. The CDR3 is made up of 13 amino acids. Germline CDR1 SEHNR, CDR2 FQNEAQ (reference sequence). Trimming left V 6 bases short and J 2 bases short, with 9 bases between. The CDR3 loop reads CASSFDFTDTQYF. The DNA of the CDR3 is TGTGCCAGCAGTTTTGACTTCACAGATACGCAGTATTTT.

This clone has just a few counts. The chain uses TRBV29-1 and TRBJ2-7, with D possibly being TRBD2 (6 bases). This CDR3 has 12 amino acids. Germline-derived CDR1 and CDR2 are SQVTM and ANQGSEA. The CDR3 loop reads CSFTGVSYEQYF. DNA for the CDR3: TGCAGTTTCACGGGGGTTTCCTACGAGCAGTACTTC.

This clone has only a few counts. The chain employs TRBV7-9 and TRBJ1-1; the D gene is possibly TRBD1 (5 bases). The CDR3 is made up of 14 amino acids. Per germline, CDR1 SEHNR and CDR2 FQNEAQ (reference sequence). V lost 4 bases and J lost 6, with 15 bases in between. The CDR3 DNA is TGTGCCAGCAGCTGGGGGGTTGGGGCCCCTGAAGCTTTCTTT. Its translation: CASSWGVGAPEAFF.

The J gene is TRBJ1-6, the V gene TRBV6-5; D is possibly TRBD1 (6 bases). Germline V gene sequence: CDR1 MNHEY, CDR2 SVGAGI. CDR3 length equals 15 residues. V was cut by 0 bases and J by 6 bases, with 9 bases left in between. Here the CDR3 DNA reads TGTGCCAGCAGTTACTCAGGGGGAAGTAATTCACCCCTCCACTTT. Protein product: CASSYSGGSNSPLHF.

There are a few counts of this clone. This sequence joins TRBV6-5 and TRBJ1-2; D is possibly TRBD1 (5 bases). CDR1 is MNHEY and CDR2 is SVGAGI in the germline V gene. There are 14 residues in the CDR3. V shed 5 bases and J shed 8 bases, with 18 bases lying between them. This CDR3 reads CASSAPWGPYGYTF. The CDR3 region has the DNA TGTGCCAGCAGTGCCCCCTGGGGCCCATACGGCTACACCTTC.

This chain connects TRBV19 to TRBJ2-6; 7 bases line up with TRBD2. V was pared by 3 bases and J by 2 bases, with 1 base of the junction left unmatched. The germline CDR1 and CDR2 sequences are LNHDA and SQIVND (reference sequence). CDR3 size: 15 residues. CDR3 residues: CASSMGGTGANVLTF. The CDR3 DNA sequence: TGTGCCAGTAGTATGGGGGGGACTGGGGCCAACGTCCTGACTTTC.

CDR3 sequence: CASSPDLGAHTEAFF. CDR3 nucleotides: TGTGCCAGCTCACCAGATCTGGGGGCACACACTGAAGCTTTCTTT. The V and J genes are TRBV18 and TRBJ1-1; perhaps TRBD1 as D (6 bases). Deletions cut 2 bases from V and 3 bases from J, with 13 bases between. Germline loops: CDR1 KGHSH, CDR2 LQKENI. The CDR3 totals 15 residues.